Presented here are 32 T cell receptor beta chains from one specimen sequenced in a study of OX40 agonist ivuxolimab in advanced cancers. Using immunoSEQ multiplex PCR, the repertoire was profiled, and TCRdb retains in-frame clones only, with some absent. In the table there are roughly 40,000 clones, approximately 92% of which are singletons. The sample in question was CD4+ or CD8+ T cells sorted from blood, obtained in a trial of the OX40 agonist ivuxolimab. The receptors stem from an adult with an advanced solid tumor such as melanoma, head and neck, liver or kidney cancer.

The genes are TRBV28 and TRBJ2-5; 7 bases match TRBD2. The CDR3 runs 13 residues. Germline V gene sequence: CDR1 MDHEN, CDR2 SYDVKM. After removal of 5 bases from V and 3 bases from J, the junction contained 3 bases not matched to a gene. The CDR3 is CASSRGGEETQYF. Written as DNA, the CDR3 is TGTGCCAGCAGTCGGGGAGGGGAAGAGACCCAGTACTTC.

This clone was seen only a few times. The chain couples TRBV29-1 to TRBJ1-6, with 8 bases identical to TRBD1. The germline V gene has CDR1 SQVTM and CDR2 ANQGSEA. Trimming at V came to 5 bases and at J to 10 bases, leaving 7 bases not matched to a gene. The CDR3 consists of 13 residues. CDR3 in DNA: TGCAGCGTTTCCACAGGGGGGCGATCACCCCTCCACTTT. It is translated as CSVSTGGRSPLHF.

This rearrangement joins TRBV18 to TRBJ1-4; possible D gene TRBD1, 6 bases. Germline V CDR1 and CDR2: KGHSH, LQKENI. This CDR3 has 15 amino acids. V shed 0 bases and J shed 5 bases, with 10 bases lying between them. The CDR3 reads CASSPPAGENEKLFF. CDR3 DNA: TGTGCCAGCTCACCACCGGCAGGGGAGAATGAAAAACTGTTTTTT.

This chain connects TRBV11-2 to TRBJ2-5, with a weak D call TRBD2 (5 bases). Germline V gene data show CDR1 as SGHAT and CDR2 as FQNNGV. V lost 1 base to trimming and J lost 1 base, with 10 bases between them. This CDR3 has 15 amino acids. Written as DNA, the CDR3 is TGTGCCAGCAGCTTAGTATTCGGGGTCCAAGAGACCCAGTACTTC. This codes for CASSLVFGVQETQYF. Together with reference TRBV11-2 and TRBJ2-5, the CDR3 gives the full variable domain: EAGVAQSPRYKIIEKRQSVAFWCNPISGHATLYWYQQILGQGPKLLIQFQNNGVVDDSQLPKDRFSAERLKGVDSTLKIQPAKLEDSAVYLCASSLVFGVQETQYFGPGTRLLVL.

This chain connects TRBV7-9 to TRBJ1-5; D is undetermined. Trimming took off 0 bases at V and 0 bases at J, with 3 bases between the two ends. CDR1 and CDR2 (germline): SEHNR, FQNEAQ (reference sequence). CDR3 size: 14 residues. The CDR3 DNA reads as TGTGCCAGCAGCTTAGCGGATAGCAATCAGCCCCAGCATTTT. Amino acid sequence: CASSLADSNQPQHF.

The chain uses TRBV4-2 and TRBJ2-1; maybe TRBD1 (5 bases). The germline V gene encodes CDR1 LGHNA and CDR2 YNFKEQ. The CDR3 is 16 residues long. Trimming took 1 base from V and 5 from J, leaving 15 bases between them. DNA of the CDR3: TGTGCCAGCAGCCAAGGTCCCGACAGAGCTAACAATGAGCAGTTCTTC. Its protein product is CASSQGPDRANNEQFF.

The chain joins TRBV27 to TRBJ1-6; D is unresolved. With 6 bases removed from V and 12 bases from J, the gap between germline ends came to 18 bases. Germline assignment: CDR1 MNHEY and CDR2 SMNVEV (reference sequence). The CDR3 contains 14 residues. The CDR3, as DNA: TGTGCCAGCAGCGCTACCAGACCCGATAGACCCCTCCACTTT. It encodes CASSATRPDRPLHF.

V and J are TRBV5-6 and TRBJ1-2, with TRBD1 matching 7 bases. The CDR3 spans 15 residues. Germline V gene data show CDR1 as SGHDT and CDR2 as YYEEEE. The ends lost 0 bases at V and 4 bases at J; junction bases unmatched: 6. The chain's CDR3 is CASSLETGFGYGYTF. The CDR3 region has the DNA TGTGCCAGCAGCTTGGAGACAGGGTTCGGCTATGGCTACACCTTC.

This chain uses TRBV5-1 with TRBJ2-7; tentative D call: TRBD1 (6 bases). Trimming stripped 4 bases from V and 0 bases from J, with 14 bases between. The CDR3 contains 15 residues. Germline V CDR1 and CDR2: SGHRS, YFSETQ. In nucleotides, the CDR3 is TGCGCCAGCAGCCCCCGGGACATTAACTCCTACGAGCAGTACTTC. This translates into CASSPRDINSYEQYF.

This sequence joins TRBV9 and TRBJ2-3; no definite D call. The CDR3 runs to 13 residues. Germline CDR1 is SGDLS and CDR2 is YYNGEE. V was clipped by 0 bases and J by 6 bases, with 8 bases between them. The DNA for the CDR3 is TGTGCCAGCAGCGTAGGCATTAGGGATACGCAGTATTTT. Protein product: CASSVGIRDTQYF.

V usage is TRBV28 and J usage is TRBJ1-5; perhaps TRBD1 as D (6 bases). CDR1 MDHEN and CDR2 SYDVKM come from the germline V gene. V lost 5 bases and J 3 bases, leaving 11 bases between the germline ends. This CDR3 is 14 amino acids long. CDR3 in DNA: TGTGCCAGCAGTCCAGACAGGCTCAATCAGCCCCAGCATTTT. It codes for CASSPDRLNQPQHF.

The gene calls are TRBV6-5 and TRBJ2-2, with D possibly TRBD2 on 5 matching bases. The V end lost 7 bases, the J end lost 7 bases, and 16 bases lay between the germline ends. The CDR3 contains 14 residues. The germline CDR1 and CDR2 sequences are MNHEY and SVGAGI. CDR3 amino acids: CASTPASGIGELFF. CDR3 DNA sequence: TGTGCCAGCACCCCCGCCTCGGGAATCGGGGAGCTGTTTTTT.

In this sample, this clone turned up once. This rearrangement joins TRBV28 to TRBJ1-5; 8 positions agree with TRBD1. The CDR3 is 16 residues long. The J segment lost 6 bases and the V segment lost 3 bases, leaving 10 bases of the junction unmatched. Germline lookup yields CDR1 MDHEN and CDR2 SYDVKM. CDR3: CASSFTETGVGQPQHF. The CDR3 nucleotides read TGTGCCAGCAGTTTCACTGAGACAGGGGTCGGTCAGCCCCAGCATTTT.

The chain has TRBV7-8 and TRBJ2-3, with TRBD2 matching 7 bases. Germline values: CDR1 SGHVS, CDR2 FQNEAQ. The V and J ends lost 2 bases and 1 base, in that order; junction bases with no gene match: 12. The CDR3 spans 18 residues. The CDR3 sequence is CASSLWRVGGGRTDTQYF. CDR3 nucleotide sequence: TGTGCCAGCAGCTTATGGCGGGTTGGGGGAGGGCGCACAGATACGCAGTATTTT.

The rearrangement joins TRBV5-1 to TRBJ1-1; TRBD1 matches at 7 bases. Trimming at V came to 2 bases and at J to 5 bases, leaving 3 bases not matched to a gene. This CDR3 is built from 13 residues. Germline V CDR1 and CDR2: SGHRS, YFSETQ. Here the CDR3 reads CASSFNRGTEAFF. Here the CDR3 DNA reads TGCGCCAGCAGCTTCAACAGGGGAACTGAAGCTTTCTTT.

The chain couples TRBV5-8 to TRBJ1-5; 8 nucleotides agree with TRBD1. CDR3 length: 12 residues. Germline CDR1 is SGHTS and CDR2 is YDEGEE. V dropped 3 bases and J dropped 14; count of bases not matched to a gene: 7. This chain's CDR3 is CASSYTGGPKHF. The DNA of the CDR3 is TGTGCCAGCAGCTACACAGGGGGGCCAAAGCATTTT.

The rearrangement links TRBV4-2 to TRBJ1-3; 7 bases map to TRBD1. Germline CDR1 LGHNA, CDR2 YNFKEQ. V shed 5 bases and J 8 bases; nucleotides not matched to a gene: 6. There are 13 residues in the CDR3. In DNA, the CDR3 is TGTGCCAGCAGCTTCCAAGGGGGCGACACCATATATTTT. Its protein is CASSFQGGDTIYF.

This chain joins TRBV5-1 and TRBJ2-7; perhaps TRBD2 as D (5 bases). Trimming left V 4 bases short and J 4 bases short, with 18 bases between. Germline lookup yields CDR1 SGHRS and CDR2 YFSETQ. The CDR3 has 15 amino acids. Here the CDR3 DNA reads TGCGCCAGCAGCCGAGGGCCTTCGGCAAATTACGAGCAGTACTTC. This translates into CASSRGPSANYEQYF. The full variable domain, rest sourced from reference TRBV5-1 and TRBJ2-7, is KAGVTQTPRYLIKTRGQQVTLSCSPISGHRSVSWYQQTPGQGLQFLFEYFSETQRNKGNFPGRFSGRQFSNSRSEMNVSTLELGDSALYLCASSRGPSANYEQYFGPGTRLTVT.

The chain combines TRBV30 with TRBJ2-3, with 9 bases aligning to TRBD2. This CDR3 has 14 amino acids. With V trimmed by 2 bases and J by 2 bases, 2 bases remained unmatched. Germline lookup yields CDR1 GTSNPN and CDR2 SVGIG (reference sequence). The DNA of the CDR3 is TGTGCCTGGAGTAGCGGGGGGAACACAGATACGCAGTATTTT. This codes for CAWSSGGNTDTQYF. Full variable domain (rest looked up from reference TRBV30 and TRBJ2-3): SQTIHQWPATLVQPVGSPLSLECTVEGTSNPNLYWYRQAAGRGLQLLFYSVGIGQISSEVPQNLSASRPQDRQFILSSKKLLLSDSGFYLCAWSSGGNTDTQYFGPGTRLTVL.

The chain has TRBV6-5 and TRBJ1-5; D not certain. Germline-derived CDR1 and CDR2 are MNHEY and SVGAGI. The CDR3 has 13 amino acids. The V end was cut by 6 bases, the J end by 0 bases, with 6 bases between. In nucleotides, the CDR3 is TGTGCCAGCAGAAGCTATAGCAATCAGCCCCAGCATTTT. It specifies CASRSYSNQPQHF.

About this clone itself: The junction does not match germline at one end; this may be a read error. The chain employs TRBV7-7 and TRBJ2-5, with D possibly TRBD2 on 5 matching bases. The length of the CDR3 is 13 residues. Germline lookup yields CDR1 SSHAT and CDR2 FNYEAQ (reference sequence). This CDR3 is CASSSGSQETQYF. For the CDR3, the DNA is TGTGCTAGCAGCTCGGGGTCTCAAGAGACCCAGTACTTC.

The chain has TRBV28 and TRBJ1-2; D is uncertain. Per germline, CDR1 MDHEN and CDR2 SYDVKM. V was pared by 7 bases and J by 7 bases, with 19 bases between. This CDR3 is 14 amino acids long. The CDR3 coding sequence is TGTGCCAGCACCCCTGTTGGCCTTTATAGTGGCTACACCTTC. It is translated as CASTPVGLYSGYTF.

The V gene is TRBV6-1, the J gene TRBJ1-1; TRBD1 matches at 10 bases. CDR1 is MNHNS and CDR2 is SASEGT in the germline V gene. The CDR3 contains 16 residues. V dropped 3 bases and J dropped 1; count of bases not matched to a gene: 5. CDR3 sequence: CASSDKTGGENTEAFF. CDR3 nucleotides: TGTGCCAGCAGTGACAAGACAGGGGGCGAGAACACTGAAGCTTTCTTT.

DNA of the CDR3: TGTGCCAGTAGTCAGCTATCTCAGCCCCAGCATTTT. Encoded protein: CASSQLSQPQHF. The rearrangement links TRBV19 to TRBJ1-5; no reliable D call. The V gene lost 5 bases and the J gene lost 6 bases, with 8 bases spanning the gap. The CDR3 covers 12 residues. Germline CDR1 LNHDA, CDR2 SQIVND (reference sequence).

The genes are TRBV6-1 and TRBJ2-3; D is perhaps TRBD2 (5 bases). This CDR3 has 13 residues. Trimming shortened V by 1 base and J by 10 bases, and 12 bases separated the two germline ends. Per the germline V gene, CDR1 is MNHNS and CDR2 is SASEGT. The CDR3 bases are TGTGCCAGCAGTGAAGTTGGGAGATACGCGCAGTATTTT. The encoded protein is CASSEVGRYAQYF.

The gene calls are TRBV30 and TRBJ2-3; 16 bases agree with TRBD2. CDR3 length: 19 residues. Germline assignment: CDR1 GTSNPN and CDR2 SVGIG (reference sequence). The ends lost 7 bases at V and 1 base at J; junction bases unmatched: 14. The CDR3 region is CAFGPGLAGGQGRTDTQYF. The CDR3 DNA is TGTGCCTTCGGCCCGGGACTAGCGGGGGGGCAGGGCCGCACAGATACGCAGTATTTT.

The chain links TRBV10-2 to TRBJ2-2, with D perhaps TRBD1 or TRBD2 (6 bases each). The CDR3 has 14 residues. CDR1 is WSHSY and CDR2 is SAAADI in the germline V gene. V dropped 9 bases and J dropped 1 base, with 12 bases sitting between them. The CDR3 loop reads CASHRGQNTGELFF. Here the CDR3 DNA reads TGCGCCAGTCACCGGGGGCAGAACACCGGGGAGCTGTTTTTT.

For this clone: The same CDR3 arises from other DNA sequences in this sample as well. This rearrangement joins TRBV14 to TRBJ1-5; D not resolved. Trimming cost V 0 bases and J 5 bases, with 5 bases left between them. Germline V gene lookup returns CDR1 SGHDN and CDR2 FVKESK. CDR3 length: 13 residues. CDR3 bases: TGTGCCAGCAGCCAAGAGCGAGATCAGCCCCAGCATTTT. It codes for CASSQERDQPQHF.

This chain joins TRBV7-9 and TRBJ2-2; the match to TRBD2 covers 9 bases. Germline V lookup: CDR1 SEHNR, CDR2 FQNEAQ (reference sequence). J lost 6 bases, V lost 1 base, and 6 bases had no gene match. CDR3 length: 16 amino acids. The DNA of the CDR3 is TGTGCCAGCAGCTTAGGTAGCGGGAGTCGTCCCGGGGAGCTGTTTTTT. This sequence encodes CASSLGSGSRPGELFF.

V gene TRBV7-9 combines with J gene TRBJ1-1; D call uncertain. The V end was cut by 1 base, the J end by 3 bases, with 9 bases between. The CDR3 extends over 14 amino acids. Germline V gives CDR1 SEHNR, CDR2 FQNEAQ (reference sequence). CDR3 DNA: TGTGCCAGCAGCTTAGGATCTGCTGACACTGAAGCTTTCTTT. This translates into CASSLGSADTEAFF.

The chain carries TRBV19 and TRBJ2-1, with D unclear. Deletions cut 5 bases from V and 5 bases from J, with 7 bases between. CDR3 length equals 12 residues. Per the germline V gene, CDR1 is LNHDA and CDR2 is SQIVND (reference sequence). As DNA, the CDR3 is TGTGCCAGTAGTTACTACAACAATGAGCAGTTCTTC. Its protein product is CASSYYNNEQFF.

The genes are TRBV9 and TRBJ2-1, with 8 nucleotides matching TRBD2. Germline V gene lookup returns CDR1 SGDLS and CDR2 YYNGEE. The trim removed 4 bases at V and 7 bases at J, leaving 7 bases unmatched. The CDR3 sequence is 14 residues long. CDR3 nucleotides: TGTGCCAGCAGCCCGAGCGGGAGTTGGAATGAGCAGTTCTTC. Translated, it gives CASSPSGSWNEQFF.